The source of this T cell receptor (beta chain) is a study of shared clonotypes between healthy human individuals. Study conclusions and caveats: Measured sharing among donors was expected to vary with sequencing depth. Rarefaction revealed incomplete sorted-subset sequencing despite large depth.

V shed 2 bases and J 5 bases; nucleotides not matched to a gene: 9. This CDR3 contains 16 residues. Germline CDR1 LNHDA, CDR2 SQIVND (reference sequence). Comment on this clone: The antigen is not known.

TCRdb's table, derived via immunoSEQ multiplex PCR, lists solely in-frame clones and lacks some. The sample holds around 100,000 clones, about 67% seen once. Sequenced material: memory CD8+ T cells sorted from blood. Described subset: CD45RO+ cells pooled with CCR7-negative TemRA cells. J is TRBJ2-5 and V is TRBV19; 9 bases match TRBD1. The sequence derives from a woman aged 30 to 39 in good health. The CDR3 nucleotides are TGTGCCAGTAGTATATCCCAGGACAGGGGTGAGGAGACCCAGTACTTC. This sequence encodes CASSISQDRGEETQYF.